This TCR beta chain was captured by sequencing in a study of blood T cell repertoires in COVID-19. Study-wide context: The United States, Italy and Spain were the sources of the acute and convalescent COVID-19 samples. In each case, the material was cDNA or gDNA derived from T cells, B-cell-depleted T cells, or PBMCs.

CDR1 SGHDN and CDR2 FVKESK come from the germline V gene. The CDR3 loop spans 15 amino acids. V dropped 2 bases and J dropped 0 bases, with 10 bases sitting between them. Generated by immunoSEQ multiplex PCR, the TCRdb table keeps only in-frame clones and is missing some. The sample records more than 90,000 clones, approximately 84% being singletons. The J gene is TRBJ1-2, the V gene TRBV14, with D possibly matching TRBD1 (6 bases). Sequences were obtained from peripheral blood. This TCR derives from a man in his forties or fifties with acute or convalescent COVID-19. The DNA of the CDR3 is TGTGCCAGCAGCCAACTGGGGACATCTAACTATGGCTACACCTTC. The encoded protein is CASSQLGTSNYGYTF.